The rows below give T cell receptor beta chains drawn from one sample of a study of blood T cell repertoires in COVID-19. Assay used: immunoSEQ multiplex PCR; TCRdb lists only in-frame clones, some missing. The table shows under 200,000 clones, with approximately 85% occurring only once. Sequencing was performed on peripheral blood. Receptors were obtained from a woman between 45 and 65 years old with COVID-19, enrolled during active disease. The CDR3 runs from the conserved cysteine through the conserved F or W. The order of the fields is D gene, clone size, J gene, V gene, CDR3 protein, CDR3 DNA. D genes are given only for firm matches. Rows may omit the clone size; those that give it use once, few, many or a size class.

D gene: TRBD2
clone size: NA
J gene: TRBJ2-3
V gene: TRBV9
CDR3 protein: CASSVGASGVSDTQYF
CDR3 DNA: TGTGCCAGCAGCGTAGGGGCTAGCGGGGTGTCAGATACGCAGTATTTT

D gene: NA
clone size: NA
J gene: TRBJ1-4
V gene: TRBV7-9
CDR3 protein: CASSPGQPTNEKLFF
CDR3 DNA: TGTGCCAGCAGCCCGGGACAACCAACTAATGAAAAACTGTTTTTT

D gene: TRBD1
clone size: NA
J gene: TRBJ2-7
V gene: TRBV5-1
CDR3 protein: CASSSVGTGTYEQYF
CDR3 DNA: TGCGCCAGCAGCTCCGTAGGGACAGGAACCTACGAGCAGTACTTC

D gene: NA
clone size: NA
J gene: TRBJ1-1
V gene: TRBV24-1
CDR3 protein: CATSGAWNTEAFF
CDR3 DNA: TGTGCCACCAGTGGGGCATGGAACACTGAAGCTTTCTTT

D gene: TRBD1
clone size: NA
J gene: TRBJ1-1
V gene: TRBV6-5
CDR3 protein: CASSPRTGLNTEAFF
CDR3 DNA: TGTGCCAGCAGTCCGAGGACAGGGTTGAACACTGAAGCTTTCTTT

D gene: TRBD2
clone size: NA
J gene: TRBJ2-1
V gene: TRBV19
CDR3 protein: CASTSGGASEQFF
CDR3 DNA: TGTGCCAGTACTAGCGGGGGGGCAAGTGAGCAGTTCTTC

D gene: TRBD1
clone size: NA
J gene: TRBJ1-4
V gene: TRBV28
CDR3 protein: CASSLFGQVNEKLFF
CDR3 DNA: TGTGCCAGCAGTTTATTCGGACAGGTTAATGAAAAACTGTTTTTT

D gene: TRBD2
clone size: once
J gene: TRBJ2-3
V gene: TRBV20-1
CDR3 protein: CSVQRGDTQYF
CDR3 DNA: TGCAGTGTCCAGCGGGGAGATACGCAGTATTTT

D gene: TRBD1
clone size: NA
J gene: TRBJ1-4
V gene: TRBV6-6
CDR3 protein: CASSFGTVGSHEKLFF
CDR3 DNA: TGTGCCAGCAGTTTCGGGACAGTTGGGAGTCATGAAAAACTGTTTTTT

D gene: TRBD2
clone size: NA
J gene: TRBJ2-1
V gene: TRBV7-2
CDR3 protein: CASSLRLAGNNEQFF
CDR3 DNA: TGTGCCAGCAGCTTAAGACTAGCGGGGAACAATGAGCAGTTCTTC

D gene: TRBD1
clone size: NA
J gene: TRBJ1-4
V gene: TRBV30
CDR3 protein: CASPGQGSGNEKLFF
CDR3 DNA: TGTGCCTCACCGGGACAGGGAAGTGGTAATGAAAAACTGTTTTTT

D gene: NA
clone size: once
J gene: TRBJ2-4
V gene: TRBV5-6
CDR3 protein: CASSLDRSLNIQYF
CDR3 DNA: TGTGCCAGCAGCCTAGACAGGAGTTTGAACATTCAGTACTTC

D gene: NA
clone size: many
J gene: TRBJ2-5
V gene: TRBV11-1
CDR3 protein: CASSLARTSYQETQYF
CDR3 DNA: TGTGCCAGCAGCTTAGCCCGGACTTCGTACCAAGAGACCCAGTACTTC

D gene: NA
clone size: NA
J gene: TRBJ2-2
V gene: TRBV7-7
CDR3 protein: CASSLVQGPTGELFF
CDR3 DNA: TGTGCTAGCAGCTTAGTTCAGGGGCCCACCGGGGAGCTGTTTTTT

D gene: TRBD1
clone size: NA
J gene: TRBJ2-2
V gene: TRBV29-1
CDR3 protein: CSVQIGTGNTGELFF
CDR3 DNA: TGCAGCGTACAAATCGGGACAGGAAACACCGGGGAGCTGTTTTTT

D gene: TRBD2
clone size: NA
J gene: TRBJ2-3
V gene: TRBV19
CDR3 protein: CASRLAGGRTDTQYF
CDR3 DNA: TGTGCCAGCAGACTGGCGGGGGGTCGGACAGATACGCAGTATTTT

D gene: TRBD2
clone size: NA
J gene: TRBJ2-4
V gene: TRBV11-3
CDR3 protein: CASSLEGTSGELAKNIQYF
CDR3 DNA: TGTGCCAGCAGCTTAGAGGGGACTAGCGGGGAGCTAGCCAAAAACATTCAGTACTTC

D gene: TRBD1
clone size: NA
J gene: TRBJ1-4
V gene: TRBV30
CDR3 protein: CAWRRDSLNEKLFF
CDR3 DNA: TGTGCCTGGAGGAGGGACAGTCTTAATGAAAAACTGTTTTTT

D gene: NA
clone size: NA
J gene: TRBJ2-7
V gene: TRBV12-3/TRBV12-4
CDR3 protein: CASSPFLMAQYF
CDR3 DNA: TGTGCCAGCAGTCCCTTTTTGATGGCGCAGTACTTC

D gene: TRBD2
clone size: NA
J gene: TRBJ2-5
V gene: TRBV5-1
CDR3 protein: CASSSGGGETQYF
CDR3 DNA: TGCGCCAGCAGCTCCGGGGGGGGAGAGACCCAGTACTTC

D gene: TRBD2
clone size: NA
J gene: TRBJ2-1
V gene: TRBV2
CDR3 protein: CASSYGLAGYNEQFF
CDR3 DNA: TGTGCCAGCAGTTATGGACTAGCGGGCTACAATGAGCAGTTCTTC

D gene: TRBD2
clone size: NA
J gene: TRBJ2-5
V gene: TRBV7-2
CDR3 protein: CASSRTATSGGAEETQYF
CDR3 DNA: TGTGCCAGCAGCAGAACCGCCACTAGCGGGGGGGCGGAGGAGACCCAGTACTTC

D gene: TRBD1
clone size: NA
J gene: TRBJ1-3
V gene: TRBV19
CDR3 protein: CASRVGQGAGNTIYF
CDR3 DNA: TGTGCCAGTAGAGTGGGACAGGGGGCTGGAAACACCATATATTTT

D gene: TRBD1
clone size: NA
J gene: TRBJ2-7
V gene: TRBV28
CDR3 protein: CASSHGTGNSYEQYF
CDR3 DNA: TGTGCCAGCAGCCATGGGACAGGCAATTCCTACGAGCAGTACTTC

D gene: NA
clone size: NA
J gene: TRBJ1-2
V gene: TRBV4-3
CDR3 protein: CASSQDLYGYTF
CDR3 DNA: TGCGCCAGCAGCCAAGATCTCTATGGCTACACCTTC

D gene: NA
clone size: NA
J gene: TRBJ1-5
V gene: TRBV4-2
CDR3 protein: CASSLETGSNQPQHF
CDR3 DNA: TGTGCCAGCAGCCTAGAGACAGGTTCCAATCAGCCCCAGCATTTT

D gene: NA
clone size: many
J gene: TRBJ1-2
V gene: TRBV30
CDR3 protein: CAWSVEAHYGYTF
CDR3 DNA: TGTGCCTGGAGTGTAGAGGCCCACTATGGCTACACCTTC

D gene: NA
clone size: NA
J gene: TRBJ2-6
V gene: TRBV7-2
CDR3 protein: CASSPYTGANVLTF
CDR3 DNA: TGTGCCAGCAGCCCATACACTGGGGCCAACGTCCTGACTTTC

D gene: NA
clone size: NA
J gene: TRBJ2-2
V gene: TRBV2
CDR3 protein: CASSERQANTGELFF
CDR3 DNA: TGTGCCAGCAGTGAACGCCAGGCGAACACCGGGGAGCTGTTTTTT

D gene: TRBD1
clone size: once
J gene: TRBJ1-6
V gene: TRBV7-9
CDR3 protein: CASSIGDRAFGSPLHF
CDR3 DNA: TGTGCCAGCAGCATAGGGGACAGGGCATTCGGTTCACCCCTCCACTTT

D gene: NA
clone size: few
J gene: TRBJ1-5
V gene: TRBV6-2/TRBV6-3
CDR3 protein: CASSEMGRANQPQHF
CDR3 DNA: TGTGCCAGCAGCGAGATGGGCAGGGCGAATCAGCCCCAGCATTTT

D gene: NA
clone size: NA
J gene: TRBJ2-2
V gene: TRBV7-9
CDR3 protein: CASSSGLFTDTGELFF
CDR3 DNA: TGTGCCAGCAGCTCTGGACTCTTCACGGACACCGGGGAGCTGTTTTTT

D gene: TRBD2
clone size: NA
J gene: TRBJ2-7
V gene: TRBV11-2
CDR3 protein: CASSGGLAGPYEQYF
CDR3 DNA: TGTGCCAGCAGTGGAGGACTAGCGGGACCATACGAGCAGTACTTC

D gene: TRBD2
clone size: few
J gene: TRBJ2-7
V gene: TRBV5-6
CDR3 protein: CASSLASGIQYF
CDR3 DNA: TGTGCCAGCAGCTTGGCTAGCGGAATACAGTACTTC

D gene: NA
clone size: NA
J gene: TRBJ2-1
V gene: TRBV12-5
CDR3 protein: CASGLVLSFGQGMGNEQFF
CDR3 DNA: TGTGCTAGTGGTTTGGTACTTAGCTTCGGGCAGGGGATGGGCAATGAGCAGTTCTTC

D gene: TRBD1
clone size: NA
J gene: TRBJ2-7
V gene: TRBV5-4
CDR3 protein: CASQGQSAYEQYF
CDR3 DNA: TGTGCCAGCCAGGGACAGTCGGCCTACGAGCAGTACTTC

D gene: TRBD1
clone size: once
J gene: TRBJ2-7
V gene: TRBV25-1
CDR3 protein: CASRQGYEQYF
CDR3 DNA: TGTGCCAGCAGACAGGGGTACGAGCAGTACTTC

D gene: TRBD1
clone size: once
J gene: TRBJ1-5
V gene: TRBV28
CDR3 protein: CASSPGTGDQPQHF
CDR3 DNA: TGTGCCAGCAGTCCCGGGACAGGGGACCAGCCCCAGCATTTT

D gene: TRBD1
clone size: once
J gene: TRBJ2-7
V gene: TRBV25-1
CDR3 protein: CASPLPGQGINEQYF
CDR3 DNA: TGTGCCAGCCCCCTGCCGGGACAGGGCATTAACGAGCAGTACTTC

D gene: NA
clone size: NA
J gene: TRBJ2-1
V gene: TRBV28
CDR3 protein: CATLTRASYNEQFF
CDR3 DNA: TGTGCCACCCTCACCAGGGCTTCGTACAATGAGCAGTTCTTC

D gene: NA
clone size: NA
J gene: TRBJ1-4
V gene: TRBV7-6
CDR3 protein: CASSSLGGDEKLFF
CDR3 DNA: TGTGCCAGCAGCTCATTAGGAGGGGATGAAAAACTGTTTTTT

D gene: TRBD1
clone size: NA
J gene: TRBJ1-4
V gene: TRBV11-3
CDR3 protein: CASSSPRDREGEKLFF
CDR3 DNA: TGTGCCAGCAGCTCGCCCCGGGACAGGGAGGGTGAAAAACTGTTTTTT

D gene: NA
clone size: NA
J gene: TRBJ1-1
V gene: TRBV6-5
CDR3 protein: CASTRTVSEAFF
CDR3 DNA: TGTGCCAGCACCCGGACTGTCTCTGAAGCTTTCTTT

D gene: NA
clone size: NA
J gene: TRBJ1-5
V gene: TRBV28
CDR3 protein: CASRSRVFNQPQHF
CDR3 DNA: TGTGCCAGCAGAAGCCGGGTCTTCAATCAGCCCCAGCATTTT

D gene: TRBD1
clone size: NA
J gene: TRBJ1-3
V gene: TRBV12-5
CDR3 protein: CASGIGQGGAGNTIYF
CDR3 DNA: TGTGCTAGTGGGATCGGACAGGGGGGCGCTGGAAACACCATATATTTT

D gene: NA
clone size: NA
J gene: TRBJ2-7
V gene: TRBV10-2
CDR3 protein: CASSRGLGYEQYF
CDR3 DNA: TGCGCCAGCAGTAGAGGACTGGGCTACGAGCAGTACTTC

D gene: NA
clone size: NA
J gene: TRBJ1-5
V gene: TRBV7-9
CDR3 protein: CASRPSPRVPNSNQPQHF
CDR3 DNA: TGTGCCAGCAGACCATCCCCCCGGGTCCCAAATAGCAATCAGCCCCAGCATTTT

D gene: NA
clone size: once
J gene: TRBJ2-1
V gene: TRBV30
CDR3 protein: CAWSVGLGEQFF
CDR3 DNA: TGTGCCTGGAGTGTAGGACTCGGAGAGCAGTTCTTC